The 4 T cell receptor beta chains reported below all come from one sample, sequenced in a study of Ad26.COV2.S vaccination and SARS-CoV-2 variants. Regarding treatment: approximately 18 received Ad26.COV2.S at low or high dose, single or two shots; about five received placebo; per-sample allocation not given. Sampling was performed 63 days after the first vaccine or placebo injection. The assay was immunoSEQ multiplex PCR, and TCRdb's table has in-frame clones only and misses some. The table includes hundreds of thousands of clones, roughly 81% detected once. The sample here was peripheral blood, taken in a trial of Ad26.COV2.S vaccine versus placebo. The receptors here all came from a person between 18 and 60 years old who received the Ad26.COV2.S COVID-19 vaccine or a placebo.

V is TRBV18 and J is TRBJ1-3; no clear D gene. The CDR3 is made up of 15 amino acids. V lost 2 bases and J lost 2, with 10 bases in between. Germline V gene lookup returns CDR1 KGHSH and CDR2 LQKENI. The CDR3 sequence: CASSPALTTGNTIYF. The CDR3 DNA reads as TGTGCCAGCTCACCAGCGCTGACGACTGGAAACACCATATATTTT.

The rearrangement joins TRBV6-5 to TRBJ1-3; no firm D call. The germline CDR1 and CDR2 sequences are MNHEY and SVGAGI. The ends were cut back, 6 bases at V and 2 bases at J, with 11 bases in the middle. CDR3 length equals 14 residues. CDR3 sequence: CASSDWGTGNTIYF. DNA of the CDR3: TGTGCCAGCAGCGACTGGGGTACTGGAAACACCATATATTTT.

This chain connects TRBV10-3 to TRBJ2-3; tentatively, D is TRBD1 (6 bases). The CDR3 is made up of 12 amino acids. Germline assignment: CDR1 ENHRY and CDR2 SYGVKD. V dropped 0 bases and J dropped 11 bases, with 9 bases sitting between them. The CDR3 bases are TGTGCCATCAGTGAGTCCCGACAGGAGCAGTATTTT. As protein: CAISESRQEQYF.

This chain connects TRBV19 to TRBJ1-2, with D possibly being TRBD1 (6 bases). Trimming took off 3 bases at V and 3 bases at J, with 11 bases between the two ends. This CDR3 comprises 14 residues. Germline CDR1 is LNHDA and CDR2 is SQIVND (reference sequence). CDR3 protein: CASSITGGHYGYTF. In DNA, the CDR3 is TGTGCCAGTAGTATCACCGGGGGCCACTATGGCTACACCTTC. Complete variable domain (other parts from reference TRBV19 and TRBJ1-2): DGGITQSPKYLFRKEGQNVTLSCEQNLNHDAMYWYRQDPGQGLRLIYYSQIVNDFQKGDIAEGYSVSREKKESFPLTVTSAQKNPTAFYLCASSITGGHYGYTFGSGTRLTVV.